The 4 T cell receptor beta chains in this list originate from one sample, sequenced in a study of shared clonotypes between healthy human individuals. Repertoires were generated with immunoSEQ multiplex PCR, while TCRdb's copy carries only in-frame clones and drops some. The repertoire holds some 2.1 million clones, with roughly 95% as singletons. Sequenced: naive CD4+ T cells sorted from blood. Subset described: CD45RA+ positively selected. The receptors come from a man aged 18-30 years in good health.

CDR3 nucleotide sequence: TGCGCCAGCACCCAGGACCCGACAATGGGGCAGTTCTTC. Encoded protein: CASTQDPTMGQFF. The chain recombines TRBV10-1 with TRBJ2-1; D ambiguous. Germline V CDR1 and CDR2: WNHNN, SYGVQD (reference sequence). Trimming cost V 7 bases and J 12 bases, with 19 bases left between them. This CDR3 has 13 residues.

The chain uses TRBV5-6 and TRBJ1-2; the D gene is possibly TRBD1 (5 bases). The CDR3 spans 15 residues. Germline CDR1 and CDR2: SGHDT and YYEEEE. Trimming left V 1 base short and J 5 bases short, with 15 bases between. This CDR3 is CASSLRGEGWYGYTF. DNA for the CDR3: TGTGCCAGCAGCTTGCGAGGGGAGGGGTGGTATGGCTACACCTTC. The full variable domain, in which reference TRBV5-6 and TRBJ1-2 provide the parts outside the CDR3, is DAGVTQSPTHLIKTRGQQVTLRCSPKSGHDTVSWYQQALGQGPQFIFQYYEEEERQRGNFPDRFSGHQFPNYSSELNVNALLLGDSALYLCASSLRGEGWYGYTFGSGTRLTVV.

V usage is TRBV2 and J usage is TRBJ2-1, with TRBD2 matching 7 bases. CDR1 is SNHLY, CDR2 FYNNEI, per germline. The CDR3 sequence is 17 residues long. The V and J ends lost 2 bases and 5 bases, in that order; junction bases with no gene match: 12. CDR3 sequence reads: CASSEWASGRRDNEQFF. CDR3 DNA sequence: TGTGCCAGCAGTGAATGGGCTAGCGGAAGGAGGGACAATGAGCAGTTCTTC. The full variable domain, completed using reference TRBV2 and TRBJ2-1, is EPEVTQTPSHQVTQMGQEVILRCVPISNHLYFYWYRQILGQKVEFLVSFYNNEISEKSEIFDDQFSVERPDGSNFTLKIRSTKLEDSAMYFCASSEWASGRRDNEQFFGPGTRLTVL.

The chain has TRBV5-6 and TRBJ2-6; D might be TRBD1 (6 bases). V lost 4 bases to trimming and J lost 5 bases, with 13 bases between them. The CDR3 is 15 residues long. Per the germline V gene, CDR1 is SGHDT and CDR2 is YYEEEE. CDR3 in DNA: TGTGCCAGCAGCCTATGGGACAAGAGGGCCAACGTCCTGACTTTC. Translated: CASSLWDKRANVLTF.